Sequencing of this TCR beta chain was carried out in a study of beta chain features in type 1 diabetes. General observations from the study: Type 1 diabetes patients had TCRB CDR3s that were shorter (moderately but significantly so) in all four CD4+ subsets. An over-representation of cells with high TCR expression could result from cDNA sequencing.

CDR1 and CDR2 (germline): MNHEY, SMNVEV (reference sequence). The CDR3 is 16 amino acids. V lost 3 bases to trimming and J lost 2 bases, with 16 bases between them. This clone was seen only a few times. Its antigen is not identified. Every isolated RNA sample was fully reverse transcribed, so sequencing captured expressed TCRB transcripts. Libraries were prepared by immunoSEQ multiplex PCR; TCRdb keeps only in-frame clonotypes and omits some of them. The sample has a few hundred thousand clones, around 13% seen once. The sample taken for sequencing was central memory CD4+ T cells from blood. The clonotype was recovered from a man in his thirties or forties in good health. V is TRBV27 and J is TRBJ1-2, with D possibly being TRBD1 (5 bases). CDR3 DNA sequence: TGTGCCAGCAGTTTCCGTCCCCGGCAGGGAAACTATGGCTACACCTTC. This codes for CASSFRPRQGNYGYTF.